The 22 T cell receptor beta chains below all came from one sample that was sequenced in a study of shared clonotypes between healthy human individuals (dated by TCRdb to 2018 to 2021). The method was the immunoSEQ multiplex PCR assay. TCRdb carries this immuneACCESS record with in-frame sequences only. Its versions omit some clonotypes, under half of them owing to an unresolved V gene in the studies checked, with the rest unexplained. Recorded for this sample are millions of clones; about 92% of them occurred a single time. The leading ten clones occupy 1.5% to 2% of the sample. CD8 naive samples were CD45RO-negative cells positively selected for CCR7, giving a CD45RA+CCR7+ population that excluded TemRA cells. Sequencing input: naive CD8+ T cells from PBMCs. Interpreted using the paper, the cell subset or site label stands for: CD45RA+CCR7+. The receptors here all came from a man aged 18 to 30 in good health. Some clones in this sample may be carry-over from other donors' samples.

This clone was observed once. V is TRBV6-1 and J is TRBJ2-7, with a possible D match to TRBD1 (6 bases). V lost 2 bases to trimming and J lost 0 bases, with 17 bases between them. Germline V CDR1 and CDR2: MNHNS, SASEGT. The CDR3 is 17 residues long. This chain's CDR3 is CASSERGSVLSSYEQYF. CDR3 nucleotide sequence: TGTGCCAGCAGTGAAAGGGGGTCTGTATTGAGCTCCTACGAGCAGTACTTC.

This clone was detected once. The genes are TRBV7-8 and TRBJ2-7, with 8 bases aligning to TRBD2. CDR1 and CDR2 from the germline V gene are SGHVS and FQNEAQ. The V gene end was trimmed by 5 bases and the J gene end by 3 bases; junction bases not matched to a gene: 9. The CDR3 spans 15 residues. In nucleotides, the CDR3 is TGTGCCAGCAGCGAAGGTAGCGGGACTTACTACGAGCAGTACTTC. Its protein is CASSEGSGTYYEQYF. Full variable domain (remainder filled in from reference TRBV7-8 and TRBJ2-7): GAGVSQSPRYKVAKRGQDVALRCDPISGHVSLFWYQQALGQGPEFLTYFQNEAQLDKSGLPSDRFFAERPEGSVSTLKIQRTQQEDSAVYLCASSEGSGTYYEQYFGPGTRLTVT.

This clone was counted between two and nine times. V usage is TRBV28 and J usage is TRBJ1-1; the D is unclear. Trimming cost V 7 bases and J 3 bases, with 18 bases left between them. The CDR3 contains 15 residues. Per the germline V gene, CDR1 is MDHEN and CDR2 is SYDVKM. CDR3 residues: CASTLSEGYDTEAFF. The CDR3 region has the DNA TGTGCCAGCACCCTCTCAGAGGGTTACGACACTGAAGCTTTCTTT.

Worth noting for this clone: Within the sample, other DNA sequences also encode this same CDR3. The V call is TRBV28, the J call TRBJ1-3; D ambiguous. CDR1 is MDHEN, CDR2 SYDVKM, per germline. This CDR3 has 13 amino acids. Deletions cut 3 bases from V and 3 bases from J, with 6 bases between. CDR3 amino acids: CASSLGFGNTIYF. The CDR3 coding sequence is TGTGCCAGCAGTTTGGGATTTGGAAACACCATATATTTT. Together with reference TRBV28 and TRBJ1-3, the CDR3 gives the full variable domain: DVKVTQSSRYLVKRTGEKVFLECVQDMDHENMFWYRQDPGLGLRLIYFSYDVKMKEKGDIPEGYSVSREKKERFSLILESASTNQTSMYLCASSLGFGNTIYFGEGSWLTVV.

This rearrangement joins TRBV5-6 to TRBJ2-7; D ambiguous. Trimming shortened V by 1 base and J by 2 bases, and 10 bases separated the two germline ends. Germline-derived CDR1 and CDR2 are SGHDT and YYEEEE. This CDR3 is built from 14 residues. CDR3 loop: CASSLRAATYEQYF. CDR3 nucleotides: TGTGCCAGCAGCTTGAGGGCAGCCACCTACGAGCAGTACTTC.

The V and J genes are TRBV7-8 and TRBJ2-7; 8 bases fit TRBD2. The trim removed 1 base at V and 0 bases at J, leaving 2 bases unmatched. CDR3 length equals 15 residues. Per germline, CDR1 SGHVS and CDR2 FQNEAQ. The CDR3 nucleotides are TGTGCCAGCAGCTTAGGGCGGGGGGACTCCTACGAGCAGTACTTC. This codes for CASSLGRGDSYEQYF.

This clone was counted once. The chain recombines TRBV7-9 with TRBJ2-7; 7 bases agree with TRBD2. This CDR3 has 17 amino acids. Looked up from germline, CDR1 is SEHNR and CDR2 is FQNEAQ (reference sequence). J lost 5 bases, V lost 5 bases, and 18 bases had no gene match. The CDR3 protein is CASSRYPPGLFIHEQYF. In DNA form, the CDR3 reads TGTGCCAGCAGCCGCTATCCCCCGGGACTATTCATCCACGAGCAGTACTTC.

The chain joins TRBV19 to TRBJ1-5; D unresolved. V gave up 9 bases and J gave up 6 bases, with 12 bases separating them. In germline, CDR1 is LNHDA, CDR2 SQIVND (reference sequence). The CDR3 totals 12 residues. As DNA, the CDR3 is TGTGCCAGCGACTCGGAGTTTCAGCCCCAGCATTTT. Residues: CASDSEFQPQHF. The whole variable domain, remainder taken from reference TRBV19 and TRBJ1-5, is DGGITQSPKYLFRKEGQNVTLSCEQNLNHDAMYWYRQDPGQGLRLIYYSQIVNDFQKGDIAEGYSVSREKKESFPLTVTSAQKNPTAFYLCASDSEFQPQHFGDGTRLSIL.

This clone was counted a single time. The gene calls are TRBV7-8 and TRBJ2-7; D ambiguous. The germline V gene encodes CDR1 SGHVS and CDR2 FQNEAQ. The ends were cut back, 5 bases at V and 4 bases at J, with 6 bases in the middle. This CDR3 is 11 amino acids long. The CDR3 coding sequence is TGTGCCAGCAGCCCATTATACGAGCAGTACTTC. It encodes CASSPLYEQYF.

The chain uses TRBV5-6 and TRBJ2-1; tentatively, D is TRBD1 or TRBD2 (5 bases each). The germline V and J ends were trimmed by 3 bases and 6 bases, with 10 bases remaining between them. Germline-derived CDR1 and CDR2 are SGHDT and YYEEEE. The CDR3 spans 13 residues. CDR3 sequence: CASSYGTLNEQFF. The CDR3 nucleotides are TGTGCCAGCAGCTACGGGACCCTCAATGAGCAGTTCTTC.

The V call is TRBV5-4, the J call TRBJ2-2, with 12 bases fitting TRBD2. CDR1 is SGHNT, CDR2 YYREEE, per germline (reference sequence). The CDR3 loop spans 19 amino acids. V was pared by 0 bases and J by 3 bases, with 9 bases of the junction left unmatched. In DNA form, the CDR3 reads TGTGCCAGCAGCTTGGAGCCTAGCGGGAGGGCGAGAGACACCGGGGAGCTGTTTTTT. Amino acids: CASSLEPSGRARDTGELFF.

This chain uses TRBV19 with TRBJ2-2; D remains unclear. This CDR3 contains 16 residues. Germline CDR1 LNHDA, CDR2 SQIVND (reference sequence). Deletions cut 1 base from V and 1 base from J, with 10 bases between. The CDR3 loop is CASSIVNLQNTGELFF. DNA of the CDR3: TGTGCCAGTAGTATAGTTAACCTACAGAACACCGGGGAGCTGTTTTTT.

This clone was seen just once. The identical CDR3 is also encoded by other nucleotide sequences in the sample. The chain recombines TRBV6-5 with TRBJ2-7, with D maybe TRBD1 (6 bases). V lost 2 bases and J lost 0, with 11 bases in between. The CDR3 has 15 amino acids. The V gene's germline CDR1 is MNHEY and CDR2 SVGAGI. CDR3 nucleotides: TGTGCCAGCAGTTACCGTACAGGGAGCTCCTACGAGCAGTACTTC. This codes for CASSYRTGSSYEQYF.

This clone came up once. The V gene is TRBV14, the J gene TRBJ2-5; D gene uncertain. Between the trimmed V and J ends, which lost 4 bases and 7 bases, there was a span of 13 bases. This CDR3 has 13 amino acids. CDR1 and CDR2 from the germline V gene are SGHDN and FVKESK. The CDR3 loop is CASSRSFFGTQYF. The DNA for the CDR3 is TGTGCCAGCAGCCGTAGTTTTTTTGGGACCCAGTACTTC.

The chain carries TRBV5-8 and TRBJ2-7; D perhaps matches TRBD2 (7 bases). The ends were cut back, 6 bases at V and 1 base at J, with 20 bases in the middle. Germline CDR1 is SGHTS and CDR2 is YDEGEE. The CDR3 has 16 amino acids. CDR3 sequence reads: CASTTLRGPKSYEQYF. The DNA of the CDR3 is TGTGCCAGCACAACACTGCGGGGGCCGAAATCCTACGAGCAGTACTTC.

This chain joins TRBV25-1 and TRBJ2-2, with 9 bases fitting TRBD1. The V and J ends lost 7 bases and 0 bases, in that order; junction bases with no gene match: 9. Germline CDR1 reads MGHDK; CDR2 reads SYGVNS. The CDR3 spans 17 residues. CDR3 residues: CASTGTGYLANTGELFF. CDR3 nucleotide sequence: TGTGCCAGCACCGGGACAGGGTATTTGGCGAACACCGGGGAGCTGTTTTTT. Full variable domain (missing parts from reference TRBV25-1 and TRBJ2-2): EADIYQTPRYLVIGTGKKITLECSQTMGHDKMYWYQQDPGMELHLIHYSYGVNSTEKGDLSSESTVSRIRTEHFPLTLESARPSHTSQYLCASTGTGYLANTGELFFGEGSRLTVL.

This chain uses TRBV7-3 with TRBJ2-2; D ambiguous. CDR1 is SGHTA, CDR2 FQGTGA, per germline. Trimming left V 5 bases short and J 7 bases short, with 14 bases between. The CDR3 spans 14 residues. The CDR3 DNA reads TGTGCCAGCAGCCACCCCCACTCGGGCGGGGAGCTGTTTTTT. Protein product: CASSHPHSGGELFF.

V and J are TRBV7-9 and TRBJ2-3; a weak D match, TRBD2 (5 bases). Germline V CDR1 and CDR2: SEHNR, FQNEAQ (reference sequence). The V end was cut by 6 bases, the J end by 9 bases, with 25 bases between. The CDR3 totals 16 residues. CDR3 DNA: TGTGCCAGCAGAACCCCAGAGGGAACGATGCTAGAGACGCAGTATTTT. Translated: CASRTPEGTMLETQYF.

For this clone: Other nucleotide sequences from this sample produce the same CDR3. The V gene is TRBV7-9, the J gene TRBJ2-5, with D tentatively TRBD2 (5 bases). The CDR3 length is 14 residues. Germline V gene lookup returns CDR1 SEHNR and CDR2 FQNEAQ (reference sequence). V lost 3 bases, J lost 5 bases, and 13 bases lay in between. The CDR3 is CASSFVGVGETQYF. In DNA form, the CDR3 reads TGTGCCAGCAGCTTCGTCGGGGTGGGGGAGACCCAGTACTTC.

This clone turned up a few times. CDR3 loop: CASSGRGQETQYF. For the CDR3, the DNA is TGTGCCAGTAGTGGCCGGGGCCAAGAGACCCAGTACTTC. V usage is TRBV19 and J usage is TRBJ2-5; possibly TRBD2 for D (5 bases). The CDR3 runs 13 residues. V was pared by 5 bases and J by 1 base, with 8 bases between. Germline assignment: CDR1 LNHDA and CDR2 SQIVND (reference sequence).

The gene calls are TRBV9 and TRBJ1-5; the D is unclear. This CDR3 is 15 amino acids long. Germline V CDR1 and CDR2: SGDLS, YYNGEE. V lost 3 bases, J lost 6 bases, and 16 bases lay in between. The CDR3 nucleotides are TGTGCCAGCAGCGCGGCGGGGATTTACGGTCAGCCCCAGCATTTT. Residues: CASSAAGIYGQPQHF.

In regard to this clone: Other DNA sequences within the sample encode an identical CDR3. This chain joins TRBV14 and TRBJ2-7; no reliable D call. The CDR3 runs to 12 residues. With 1 base removed from V and 4 bases from J, the gap between germline ends came to 5 bases. Germline V gene data show CDR1 as SGHDN and CDR2 as FVKESK. The CDR3 sequence: CASSQVWYEQYF. CDR3 nucleotides: TGTGCCAGCAGCCAAGTGTGGTACGAGCAGTACTTC.